These 2 T cell receptor beta chains came from one sample sequenced in a study of Graves' ophthalmopathy and Graves' hyperthyroidism. TCR beta CDR3 amplification used RNA transcripts. Scientists carried out first-round RT-PCR using HTBI primers and then a second-round multiplex PCR. TCRdb recomputed calls from the multiplex PCR reads with MiXCR, one row per CDR3 protein. The sample includes 1 million to 1.3 million distinct CDR3 sequences, less than 45% of them seen just once. Sequencing input: peripheral blood or thyroid tissue (not recorded which). The receptor set was obtained from an adult man with Graves' hyperthyroidism.

This sequence joins TRBV6-5 and TRBJ1-5; 9 positions match TRBD1. The V and J ends lost 11 bases and 1 base, in that order; junction bases with no gene match: 15. The germline CDR1 and CDR2 sequences are MNHEY and SVGAGI. The CDR3 extends over 17 amino acids. For the CDR3, the DNA is TGTGCCGGACTAGCCGGGACAGGGCAGGAAAGCAATCAGCCCCAGCATTTT. This gives the protein CAGLAGTGQESNQPQHF.

CDR3 loop: CAVQSDSYGYTF. The CDR3 DNA follows: TGTGCCGTACAATCGGACAGCTATGGCTACACCTTC. This rearrangement joins TRBV25-1 to TRBJ1-2; a weak D match, TRBD1 (6 bases). V lost 11 bases, J lost 4 bases, and 14 bases lay in between. The CDR3 totals 12 residues. Germline assignment: CDR1 MGHDK and CDR2 SYGVNS.